This TCR beta chain was identified in a study of T cell repertoires in cytomegalovirus infection. The wider study: From public TCR beta signatures came an indication of both CMV infection and matching HLA type.

Germline loops: CDR1 SGHRS, CDR2 YFSETQ. V lost 7 bases and J 6 bases, leaving 17 bases between the germline ends. The CDR3 contains 14 residues. General study results and limits: HLA-C-restricted CMV-specific TCR beta clonotypes were dominant in the ex vivo response.

Each CDR3 protein is one row after TCRdb ran MiXCR on the reads. The table shows fewer than 250,000 distinct CDR3 sequences, with about 20% occurring only once. In regard to this clonotype: The antigen remains unidentified.

Sequencing was done on a sample of CD8+ T cells from PBMCs. The clonotype originates from a human donor in good health (CMV status not recorded). Some clones in this sample may be carry-over from other donors' samples. The chain is built from TRBV5-1 and TRBJ2-1; the D gene is possibly TRBD2 (6 bases). CDR3 sequence: CASATGVMVNEQFF. The DNA for the CDR3 is TGCGCCAGCGCTACGGGGGTAATGGTCAATGAGCAGTTCTTC. Together with reference TRBV5-1 and TRBJ2-1, the CDR3 gives the full variable domain: KAGVTQTPRYLIKTRGQQVTLSCSPISGHRSVSWYQQTPGQGLQFLFEYFSETQRNKGNFPGRFSGRQFSNSRSEMNVSTLELGDSALYLCASATGVMVNEQFFGPGTRLTVL.